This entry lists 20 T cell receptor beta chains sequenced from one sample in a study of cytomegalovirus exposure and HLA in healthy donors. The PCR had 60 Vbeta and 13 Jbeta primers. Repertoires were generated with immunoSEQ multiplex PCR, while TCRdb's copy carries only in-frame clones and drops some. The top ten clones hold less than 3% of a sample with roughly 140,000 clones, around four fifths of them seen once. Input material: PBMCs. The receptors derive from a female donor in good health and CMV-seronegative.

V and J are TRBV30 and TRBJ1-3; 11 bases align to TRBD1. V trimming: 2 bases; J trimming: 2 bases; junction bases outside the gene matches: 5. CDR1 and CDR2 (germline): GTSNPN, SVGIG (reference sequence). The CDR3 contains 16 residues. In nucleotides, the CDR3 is TGTGCCTGGAGTTCATGGACAGGGGGCACTGGAAACACCATATATTTT. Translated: CAWSSWTGGTGNTIYF. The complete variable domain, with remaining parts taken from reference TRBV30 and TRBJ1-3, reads SQTIHQWPATLVQPVGSPLSLECTVEGTSNPNLYWYRQAAGRGLQLLFYSVGIGQISSEVPQNLSASRPQDRQFILSSKKLLLSDSGFYLCAWSSWTGGTGNTIYFGEGSWLTVV.

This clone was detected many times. The CDR3, as DNA: TGTGCCATCAGCGGGACAGGCTATGGCTACACCTTC. The encoded protein is CAISGTGYGYTF. The chain employs TRBV10-3 and TRBJ1-2; 8 bases are a match to TRBD1. The ends lost 6 bases at V and 4 bases at J; junction bases unmatched: 1. This CDR3 has 12 amino acids. Germline assignment: CDR1 ENHRY and CDR2 SYGVKD.

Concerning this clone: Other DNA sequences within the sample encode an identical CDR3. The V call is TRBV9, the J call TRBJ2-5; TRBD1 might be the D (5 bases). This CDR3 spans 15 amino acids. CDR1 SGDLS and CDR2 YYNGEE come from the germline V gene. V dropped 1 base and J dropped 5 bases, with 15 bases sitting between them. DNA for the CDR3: TGTGCCAGCAGCGTATTAGGCAGGGTAGGGGAGACCCAGTACTTC. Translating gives CASSVLGRVGETQYF.

DNA of the CDR3: TGTGCCAGTAGTATAGATCTCTCGTGGGCCCAAGAGACCCAGTACTTC. Protein product: CASSIDLSWAQETQYF. The chain recombines TRBV19 with TRBJ2-5; D is undetermined. Germline assignment: CDR1 LNHDA and CDR2 SQIVND (reference sequence). Between the trimmed V and J ends, which lost 0 bases and 1 base, there was a span of 12 bases. The CDR3 totals 16 residues.

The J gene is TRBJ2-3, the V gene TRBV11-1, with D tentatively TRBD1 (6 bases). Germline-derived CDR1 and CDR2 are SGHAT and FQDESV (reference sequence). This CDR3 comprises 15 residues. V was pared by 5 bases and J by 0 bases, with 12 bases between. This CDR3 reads CASSLRGPSTDTQYF. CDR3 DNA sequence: TGTGCCAGCAGCCTCAGGGGCCCAAGCACAGATACGCAGTATTTT.

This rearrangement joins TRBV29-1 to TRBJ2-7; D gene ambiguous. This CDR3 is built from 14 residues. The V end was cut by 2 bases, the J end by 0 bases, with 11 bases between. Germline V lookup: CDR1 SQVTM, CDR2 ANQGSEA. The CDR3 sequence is CSVELPRSSYEQYF. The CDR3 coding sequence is TGCAGCGTTGAATTACCTCGGAGCTCCTACGAGCAGTACTTC.

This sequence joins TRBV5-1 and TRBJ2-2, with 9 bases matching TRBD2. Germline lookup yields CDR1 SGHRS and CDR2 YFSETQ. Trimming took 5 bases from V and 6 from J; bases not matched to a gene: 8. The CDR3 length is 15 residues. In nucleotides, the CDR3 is TGCGCCAGCAGGACGGGACTAGCTGGGGCCGGGGAGCTGTTTTTT. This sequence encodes CASRTGLAGAGELFF.

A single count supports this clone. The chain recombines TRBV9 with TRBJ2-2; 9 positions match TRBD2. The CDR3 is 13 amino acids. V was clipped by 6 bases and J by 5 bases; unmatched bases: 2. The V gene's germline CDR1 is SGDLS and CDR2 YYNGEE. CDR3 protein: CASIAGETGELFF. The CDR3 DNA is TGTGCCAGCATAGCGGGGGAGACCGGGGAGCTGTTTTTT. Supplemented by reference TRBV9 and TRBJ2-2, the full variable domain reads DSGVTQTPKHLITATGQRVTLRCSPRSGDLSVYWYQQSLDQGLQFLIQYYNGEERAKGNILERFSAQQFPDLHSELNLSSLELGDSALYFCASIAGETGELFFGEGSRLTVL.

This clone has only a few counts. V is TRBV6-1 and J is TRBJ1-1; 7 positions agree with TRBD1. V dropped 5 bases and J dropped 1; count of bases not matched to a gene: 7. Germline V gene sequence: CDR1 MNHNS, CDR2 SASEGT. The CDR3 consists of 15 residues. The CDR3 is CASSRTGTANTEAFF. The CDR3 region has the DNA TGTGCCAGCAGTAGAACCGGGACAGCGAACACTGAAGCTTTCTTT.

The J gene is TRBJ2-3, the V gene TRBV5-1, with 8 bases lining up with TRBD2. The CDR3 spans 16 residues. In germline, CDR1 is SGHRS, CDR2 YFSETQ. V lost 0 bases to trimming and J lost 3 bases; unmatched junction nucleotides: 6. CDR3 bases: TGCGCCAGCAGCTTGGGATCGGGCGGGAGGACAGATACGCAGTATTTT. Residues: CASSLGSGGRTDTQYF.

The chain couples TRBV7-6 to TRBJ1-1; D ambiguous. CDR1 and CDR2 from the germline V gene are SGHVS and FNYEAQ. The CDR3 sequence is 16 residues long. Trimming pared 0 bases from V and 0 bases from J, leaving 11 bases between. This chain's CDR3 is CASSLAAAELNTEAFF. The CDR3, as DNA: TGTGCCAGCAGCTTAGCTGCGGCAGAACTGAACACTGAAGCTTTCTTT.

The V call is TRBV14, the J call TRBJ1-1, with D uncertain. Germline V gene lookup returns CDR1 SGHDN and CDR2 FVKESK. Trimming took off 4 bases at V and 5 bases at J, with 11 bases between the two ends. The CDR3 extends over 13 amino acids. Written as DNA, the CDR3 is TGTGCCAGCAGCCTAGGAGCGGGGACTGAAGCTTTCTTT. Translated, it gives CASSLGAGTEAFF.

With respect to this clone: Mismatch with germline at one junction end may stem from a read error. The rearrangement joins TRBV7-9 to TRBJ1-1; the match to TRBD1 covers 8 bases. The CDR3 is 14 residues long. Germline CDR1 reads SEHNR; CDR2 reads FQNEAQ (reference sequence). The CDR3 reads CSSSLFQGAAEAFF. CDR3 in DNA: TGTTCCAGCAGCCTATTTCAGGGGGCAGCTGAAGCTTTCTTT.

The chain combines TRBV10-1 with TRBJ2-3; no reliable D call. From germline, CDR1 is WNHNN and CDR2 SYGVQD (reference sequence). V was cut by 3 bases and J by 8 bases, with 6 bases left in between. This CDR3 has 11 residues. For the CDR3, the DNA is TGCGCCAGCAGTGATACGGGTACGCAGTATTTT. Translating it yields CASSDTGTQYF.

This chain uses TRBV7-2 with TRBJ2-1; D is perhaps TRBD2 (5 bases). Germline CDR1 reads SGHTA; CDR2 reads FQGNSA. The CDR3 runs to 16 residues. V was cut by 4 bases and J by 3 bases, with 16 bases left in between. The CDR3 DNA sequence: TGTGCCAGCAGCTCCTCTTTCGGACTGATCTACAATGAGCAGTTCTTC. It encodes CASSSSFGLIYNEQFF.

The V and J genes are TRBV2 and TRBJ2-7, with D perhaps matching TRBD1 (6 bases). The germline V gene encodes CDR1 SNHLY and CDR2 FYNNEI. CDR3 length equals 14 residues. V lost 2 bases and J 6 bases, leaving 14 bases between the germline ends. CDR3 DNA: TGTGCCAGCAGTGAAATGAGGCAAGGGGGCGAGCAGTACTTC. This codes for CASSEMRQGGEQYF.

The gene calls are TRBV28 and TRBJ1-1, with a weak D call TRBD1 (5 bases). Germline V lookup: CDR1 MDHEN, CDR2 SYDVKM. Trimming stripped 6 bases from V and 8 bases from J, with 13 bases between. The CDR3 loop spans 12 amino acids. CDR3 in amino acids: CASSPAGPEAFF. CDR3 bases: TGTGCCAGCAGCCCGGCAGGGCCGGAAGCTTTCTTT.

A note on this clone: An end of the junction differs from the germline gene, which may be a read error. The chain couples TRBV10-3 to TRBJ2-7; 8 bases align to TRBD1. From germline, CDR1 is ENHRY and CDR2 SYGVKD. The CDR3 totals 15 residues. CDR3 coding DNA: TGTGCCACCAGTGAGTCGACGGACAGGGTGTACGAGCAGTACTTC. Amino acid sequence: CATSESTDRVYEQYF.

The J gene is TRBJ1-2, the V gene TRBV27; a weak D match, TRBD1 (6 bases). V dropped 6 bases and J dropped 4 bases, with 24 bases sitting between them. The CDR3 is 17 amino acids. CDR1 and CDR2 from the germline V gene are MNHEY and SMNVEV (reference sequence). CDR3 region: CASSLRATDRTLYGYTF. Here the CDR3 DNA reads TGTGCCAGCAGCTTAAGGGCAACTGACAGGACTCTCTATGGCTACACCTTC.

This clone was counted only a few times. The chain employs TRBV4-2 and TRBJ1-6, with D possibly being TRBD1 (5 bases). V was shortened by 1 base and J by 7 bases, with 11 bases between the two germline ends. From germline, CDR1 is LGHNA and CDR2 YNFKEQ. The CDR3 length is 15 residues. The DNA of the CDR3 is TGTGCCAGCAGCCAAGTTTTGGAGGGGAATTCACCCCTCCACTTT. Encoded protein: CASSQVLEGNSPLHF.